This TCR beta chain was sequenced during a study of cytomegalovirus exposure and HLA in healthy donors. 60 Vbeta and 13 Jbeta primers were used in PCR. The protocol was immunoSEQ multiplex PCR, while the TCRdb copy is restricted to in-frame clones and leaves out a portion. The data include around 140,000 clones; the top ten clones carry over 1.5%. Study conclusions and caveats: TCR sequences were mostly rare, though some public TCRs occurred in many donors. TRBV6-2, TRBV6-3 and some other V segments were excluded as indistinguishable. Reported results showed that the classifier diagnosed cytomegalovirus status with high specificity and sensitivity.

Of note for this clone: Antigen specificity is unknown.

The CDR3 totals 12 residues. Trimming took 2 bases from V and 11 from J, leaving 10 bases between them. In germline, CDR1 is MNHNS, CDR2 SASEGT. This receptor was identified in a man in his late teens or twenties in good health and CMV-seronegative. The chain uses TRBV6-1 and TRBJ1-5, with D hard to call. Sequenced: PBMCs. The CDR3 spells CASSESNLAQHF. The CDR3 DNA sequence: TGTGCCAGCAGTGAAAGCAATTTGGCCCAGCATTTT.